This TCR beta chain was obtained from a study of cytomegalovirus exposure and HLA in healthy donors. In the PCR, 60 Vbeta and 13 Jbeta primers were used. Data came from immunoSEQ multiplex PCR; TCRdb stores just in-frame clones and leaves some out. This table has some 190,000 clones, around four fifths appearing once. V was trimmed by 0 bases and J by 9 bases, leaving 13 bases between them. In germline, CDR1 is SGHRS, CDR2 YFSETQ. The CDR3 has 13 amino acids. V and J are TRBV5-1 and TRBJ2-7; tentatively, D is TRBD1 (5 bases). The receptor's source is a woman in her twenties or thirties in good health and CMV-seronegative. The sequenced material came from PBMCs. The CDR3 is CASSLVAGWGQYF. CDR3 DNA: TGCGCCAGCAGCTTGGTGGCAGGGTGGGGGCAGTACTTC.